The 16 T cell receptor beta chains listed next were all sequenced from one sample in a study of T cell repertoires in cytomegalovirus infection. TCRdb reanalysed the reads using MiXCR and keeps one entry per CDR3 protein. The sample contains about 740,000 distinct CDR3 sequences, roughly a third of which appear only once. These receptors are not linked to any known antigen. The material sequenced was cultured PBMCs, taken from culture after CMV antigen stimulation. The receptor source for this set is a human donor in good health (CMV status not recorded). Some clones in this sample may be carry-over from other donors' samples.

The CDR3 DNA is TGTGCCAGCAGCGCCACTTCCGTCGGAATCGAGCAGTACTTC. Its translation: CASSATSVGIEQYF. The chain couples TRBV2 to TRBJ2-7; D call uncertain. The V gene's germline CDR1 is SNHLY and CDR2 FYNNEI. The length of the CDR3 is 14 residues. V gave up 6 bases and J gave up 6 bases, with 18 bases separating them.

The genes are TRBV19 and TRBJ2-1, with no clear D. Germline CDR1 and CDR2: LNHDA and SQIVND (reference sequence). The germline V and J ends were trimmed by 3 bases and 9 bases, with 12 bases remaining between them. The CDR3 has 13 amino acids. The CDR3: CASSMGKVAEQFF. The CDR3 bases are TGTGCCAGTAGTATGGGTAAGGTTGCTGAGCAGTTCTTC. The complete variable domain, with remaining parts taken from reference TRBV19 and TRBJ2-1, reads DGGITQSPKYLFRKEGQNVTLSCEQNLNHDAMYWYRQDPGQGLRLIYYSQIVNDFQKGDIAEGYSVSREKKESFPLTVTSAQKNPTAFYLCASSMGKVAEQFFGPGTRLTVL.

This rearrangement joins TRBV6-1 to TRBJ1-5; D not certain. The length of the CDR3 is 13 residues. Trimming took off 6 bases at V and 9 bases at J, with 15 bases between the two ends. Looked up from germline, CDR1 is MNHNS and CDR2 is SASEGT. For the CDR3, the DNA is TGTGCCAGCAGCCACGACGGTGAAGGGCCCCAGCATTTT. The encoded protein is CASSHDGEGPQHF.

Comment on this clonotype: A read error may be the cause here, since a much bigger clone is one base away. The chain has TRBV7-2 and TRBJ2-7; D ambiguous. The CDR3 consists of 15 residues. CDR1 is SGHTA and CDR2 is FQGNSA in the germline V gene. With 1 base removed from V and 5 bases from J, the gap between germline ends came to 15 bases. Written as DNA, the CDR3 is TGTGCCAGCAGCTTAGAGGGCGGTGCCATCCACGAGCAGTACTTC. Amino acids: CASSLEGGAIHEQYF.

Turning to this clonotype: This may be a read error, as it is one base from a much larger clone. V gene TRBV7-9 combines with J gene TRBJ2-7; D gene uncertain. CDR3 size: 13 residues. CDR1 and CDR2 from the germline V gene are SEHNR and FQNEAQ (reference sequence). Trimming left V 0 bases short and J 2 bases short, with 5 bases between. In DNA form, the CDR3 reads TGTGCCAGCAGCTTAGCGAACCCCTACGAGCAGTACTTC. As protein: CASSLANPYEQYF.

This chain connects TRBV7-6 to TRBJ1-2; the D is unclear. Trimming pared 5 bases from V and 6 bases from J, leaving 25 bases between. CDR1 and CDR2 (germline): SGHVS, FNYEAQ. The CDR3 contains 17 residues. CDR3 loop: CASSPSATPFRFDGYTF. The CDR3 DNA is TGTGCCAGCAGCCCAAGCGCGACCCCATTTAGGTTCGATGGCTACACCTTC.

This clonotype was picked up a small number of times. The chain links TRBV23-1 to TRBJ1-6; D not certain. TRBV23-1 is flagged as an ORF with uncertain function. The CDR3 totals 14 residues. The V end was cut by 3 bases, the J end by 4 bases, with 7 bases between. The CDR3 here is CASSQDGYNSPLHF. The CDR3 DNA reads as TGCGCCAGCAGTCAGGACGGGTATAATTCACCCCTCCACTTT.

This clonotype was observed a few times. The gene calls are TRBV15 and TRBJ2-3; tentative D call: TRBD2 (5 bases). Germline V gene lookup returns CDR1 LNHNV and CDR2 YYDKDF (reference sequence). The length of the CDR3 is 16 residues. Trimming cost V 5 bases and J 0 bases, with 15 bases left between them. CDR3 in amino acids: CATSSKASFSTDTQYF. Written as DNA, the CDR3 is TGTGCCACCAGCTCCAAAGCTAGCTTTAGCACAGATACGCAGTATTTT.

This sequence joins TRBV12-3 or TRBV12-4 and TRBJ2-2, with TRBD1 matching over 8 bases. Trimming cost V 8 bases and J 3 bases; bases outside gene matches: 8. This CDR3 is built from 15 residues. The CDR3 here is CASCTDRADTGELFF. In DNA form, the CDR3 reads TGTGCCAGCTGCACGGACAGGGCTGACACCGGGGAGCTGTTTTTT.

This clonotype was found once. This chain uses TRBV20-1 with TRBJ2-7, with no clear D. CDR3 length: 11 amino acids. Trimming took 5 bases from V and 3 from J, leaving 8 bases between them. In germline, CDR1 is DFQATT, CDR2 SNEGSKA (reference sequence). As DNA, the CDR3 is TGCAGTGCTCGCATAATCTACGAGCAGTACTTC. It translates to CSARIIYEQYF.

This clonotype has more than one count but fewer than ten. The chain uses TRBV12-3 or TRBV12-4 and TRBJ1-5; TRBD1 might be the D (6 bases). Deletions cut 2 bases from V and 3 bases from J, with 11 bases between. The CDR3 consists of 15 residues. The CDR3 nucleotides are TGTGCCAGCAGTTTAAGGGGGGGCCACAATCAGCCCCAGCATTTT. Protein sequence: CASSLRGGHNQPQHF.

This sequence joins TRBV2 and TRBJ2-1, with 7 bases identical to TRBD1. The V gene's germline CDR1 is SNHLY and CDR2 FYNNEI. The ends lost 5 bases at V and 6 bases at J; junction bases unmatched: 7. The CDR3 is made up of 14 amino acids. This chain's CDR3 is CASSKQGYSNEQFF. The CDR3 bases are TGTGCCAGCAGTAAACAGGGGTATTCCAATGAGCAGTTCTTC.

The rearrangement joins TRBV9 to TRBJ2-5; 11 bases agree with TRBD2. CDR1 is SGDLS, CDR2 YYNGEE, per germline. V shed 0 bases and J 0 bases; nucleotides not matched to a gene: 1. There are 16 residues in the CDR3. This CDR3 reads CASSVGGLADQETQYF. The CDR3, as DNA: TGTGCCAGCAGCGTAGGGGGACTAGCGGACCAAGAGACCCAGTACTTC.

The V call is TRBV27, the J call TRBJ2-7, with D perhaps matching TRBD2 (7 bases). V lost 2 bases and J lost 2, with 10 bases in between. This CDR3 is 14 amino acids long. CDR1 and CDR2 from the germline V gene are MNHEY and SMNVEV (reference sequence). DNA of the CDR3: TGTGCCAGCAGTTTACGGGGGGCCACCTACGAGCAGTACTTC. Residues: CASSLRGATYEQYF.

The chain combines TRBV7-6 with TRBJ1-6; D gene unclear. The germline CDR1 and CDR2 sequences are SGHVS and FNYEAQ. The CDR3 is 14 residues long. Trimming removed 1 base at V and 10 bases at J, with 11 bases between. CDR3 DNA sequence: TGTGCCAGCAGCTTAGGAGTGATCGACTCACCCCTCCACTTT. It encodes CASSLGVIDSPLHF.

The rearrangement links TRBV20-1 to TRBJ2-3; D is uncertain. This CDR3 has 17 amino acids. Trimming removed 7 bases from V and 1 base from J, with 24 bases in between. Looked up from germline, CDR1 is DFQATT and CDR2 is SNEGSKA (reference sequence). CDR3 region: CSGGGEPQSSRTDTQYF. As DNA, the CDR3 is TGCAGTGGGGGTGGAGAGCCCCAAAGCTCTCGCACAGATACGCAGTATTTT.